These T cell receptor beta chains were read from a single sample in a study of cytomegalovirus exposure and HLA in healthy donors. Assay used: immunoSEQ multiplex PCR; TCRdb lists only in-frame clones, some missing. The sample records some 150,000 clones, under 75% being singletons. The sample was PBMCs. These receptors were taken from a woman aged 60-70 years in good health and CMV-seropositive. The conserved cysteine and the conserved F or W are not part of the CDR3 here. Fields, in order: V gene, J gene, CDR3 protein.

TRBV4-1	TRBJ2-3	ASSQGMAGDTQY
TRBV5-1	TRBJ2-7	ASSKSQGETGEQY
TRBV28	TRBJ2-5	ASSSRWETQY
TRBV4-2	TRBJ2-1	ASSQREGVYNEQF
TRBV9	TRBJ2-7	ASSASGRAGEQY
TRBV28	TRBJ1-2	ASSSGQGVYYGYT
TRBV28	TRBJ1-2	ASSFGPSGGVYGYT
TRBV27	TRBJ2-1	ASSLAGTAHNEQF
TRBV5-1	TRBJ2-4	ASSLAGQDIQY
TRBV2	TRBJ2-2	ASSSGTGGNTGELF
TRBV5-1	TRBJ2-5	ASSSSGGRQETQY
TRBV19	TRBJ2-7	ASRKKGEASSYEQY
TRBV19	TRBJ2-1	ASSPGLYNEQF
TRBV9	TRBJ2-3	ASSKGGISTDTQY
TRBV7-9	TRBJ2-3	ASSQGTSGSYSDTQY
TRBV20-1	TRBJ2-1	SAENPEQF
TRBV28	TRBJ2-7	ASKGLADSYEQY
TRBV5-6	TRBJ2-7	ASSYYTYEQY